This TCR beta chain was documented in a study of blood T cells in healthy people across ages. Study-wide findings and caveats: TCR beta diversity tracked closely with naive T cell percentage.

Total RNA was extracted at no less than 6 micrograms per sample. With respect to this clonotype: Its target is not known.

For the second PCR, which ran for roughly 7 to 11 cycles, a sample-barcoded 5' primer and a J-beta primer mix were used. MiXCR, applied by TCRdb to the 5' RACE reads, yields one record per CDR3 protein. The sample includes just under 900,000 distinct CDR3 sequences, about 28% seen only once; the top ten take 15% to 20%. V was trimmed by 0 bases and J by 1 base, leaving 9 bases between them. Germline V gene sequence: CDR1 SEHNR, CDR2 FQNEAQ (reference sequence). This CDR3 has 15 residues. The V call is TRBV7-9, the J call TRBJ1-1; unclear D gene. Material for sequencing was blood. This clonotype was sampled from a woman older than 75 in good health. In nucleotides, the CDR3 is TGTGCCAGCAGCTTAGCCGGCGGATCGAACACTGAAGCTTTCTTT. Encoded protein: CASSLAGGSNTEAFF.